This entry describes one TCR beta chain. The target of this receptor is not known. The input lacks base qualities; no much larger clone sits a single base away. The germline ends are 8 bases apart after V is trimmed by 4 bases and J by 2 bases. The CDR3 contains 12 residues, cysteine and phenylalanine counted. Kept here is only the CDR3 DNA, which spans 36 bases and is read in frame from base 1. Taken from the germline V gene, the CDR1 and CDR2 loops are SQVTM and ANQGSEA. PBMCs were isolated by Ficoll-Paque density gradient centrifugation. Sequencing instrument: Illumina NovaSeq 6000. Using 5'RACE with constant-segment primers, TCRalpha and TCRbeta cDNA libraries were constructed, with sample barcodes and unique molecular identifiers added in the process. Trizol reagent was used to extract RNA from every sample. Library amplification was performed in two PCR steps, and a second sample barcode and Illumina TruSeq adapters were introduced in the second step. The libraries were sequenced on an Illumina NovaSeq using 2 x 150 bp paired-end reads. In the authors' own workflow: With migec v1.2.7, reads were demultiplexed and then collapsed into UMI-guided consensus sequences. With mixcr v2.1.11, UMI consensuses were aligned to TRA and TRB V and J templates and assembled into clonotypes. Clonotypes were classified as expanded or contracted when called significant by both edgeR and NoisET, with noise models trained on biological replicates. For edgeR calls, the thresholds were a false discovery rate-adjusted p below 0.01 and a log2 fold-change of 1. As an exploratory analysis of dynamics, max-normalized trajectories of the 1000 most abundant clonotypes were examined with PCA combined with hierarchical clustering. Separately sequenced CD4+ and CD8+ repertoires were used to assign a CD4 or CD8 phenotype to each responding clone. The public sequencing data were trimmed at Q25 with fastp and processed into clonotypes with MiXCR by TCRdb, which kept only in-frame beta chains. Identical CDR3 protein sequences are pooled into one entry, listed with their most common genes and DNA. Clone size and V and J calls follow TCRdb, not the original study. For this sample there are hundreds of thousands of distinct CDR3 sequences; about 25% appear just once. The biggest ten clones account for 13% of the sample.

This sample was taken from a study of T-cell memory formation after mild COVID-19 (dated by TCRdb to 2020 to 2023). Notes on the research overall: TCR sequence clusters from the two donors were found to be largely donor specific. Longitudinal TCRalpha and TCRbeta repertoire sequencing tracked T-cell clones expanding and contracting after mild COVID-19 in a couple of donors. The cohort was made up of two young adult volunteers, one female and one male, who were previously healthy.

General conclusions and limits of the study: SARS-CoV-2 specificity of the second-wave clones peaking on day 37 was not confirmed. Contracting CD4+ clones turned up mainly in the CM and EM memory subsets, whereas EMRA was where CD8+ clones were enriched. Some responding clones were found in pre-infection memory, which suggests that pre-existing cross-reactive memory T cells took part in the SARS-CoV-2 response. The study covered only a couple of mild cases, and larger cohorts including severe cases with pre-infection samples were considered necessary. Clones contracting from day 15 to 85 had balanced CD4/CD8 phenotypes, while a second wave expanding from day 15 to 37 was biased towards CD4+.

Sequencing was carried out using PBMCs or a T cell subset sorted from them (not recorded which). The sequence joins TRBV29-1 to TRBJ2-5, with no D gene named confidently. The TCR was taken from an adult woman who had mild COVID-19 (a few samples of this study predate the infection). The sample titles of this study are shuffled in the database, so cell type and time point are left out; the donor was told from shared clones. The nucleotide sequence is given as TGCAGCGTTGGCAATACTCAAGAGACCCAGTACTTC. Its translation is CSVGNTQETQYF. Beyond the CDR3, the reference TRBV29-1 and TRBJ2-5 genes provide the residues; the full variable domain reads: SAVISQKPSRDICQRGTSLTIQCQVDSQVTMMFWYRQQPGQSLTLIATANQGSEATYESGFVIDKFPISRPNLTFSTLTVSNMSPEDSSIYLCSVGNTQETQYFGPGTRLLVL.